Listed below are T cell receptor beta chains from one sample, sequenced in a study of blood T cell repertoires in COVID-19. Sequencing used immunoSEQ multiplex PCR; TCRdb keeps in-frame clones, though not all of them. The sample includes over 100,000 clones, 65% to 90% of them seen just once. Sequencing was performed on peripheral blood. These receptors were collected from a woman older than 75 with active or convalescent COVID-19. Both conserved end residues are part of each CDR3. The D gene is left open where the match is weak. Clone size, where shown, is once, few, many, or a class for clones that have expanded.

d_call	clone_size	v_call	j_call	cdr3_aa	cdr3_nt
.	once	TRBV2	TRBJ2-5	CASSQGTPAETQYF	TGTGCCAGCAGCCAGGGAACCCCGGCCGAGACCCAGTACTTC
TRBD2	.	TRBV11-3	TRBJ2-1	CASSFPGRNEQFF	TGTGCCAGCAGCTTCCCCGGGAGGAATGAGCAGTTCTTC
TRBD2	.	TRBV28	TRBJ2-1	CASSRAGLAGMNEQFF	TGTGCCAGCAGCAGAGCTGGACTAGCGGGGATGAATGAGCAGTTCTTC
TRBD2	.	TRBV6-5	TRBJ2-1	CASTQLAGPYNEQFF	TGTGCCAGCACTCAACTAGCGGGACCCTACAATGAGCAGTTCTTC
.	.	TRBV9	TRBJ2-2	CASSVNRGRDTGELFF	TGTGCCAGCAGCGTCAACAGGGGGAGGGACACCGGGGAGCTGTTTTTT
.	.	TRBV5-4	TRBJ1-5	CASSPGSGGNQPQHF	TGTGCCAGCAGCCCCGGAAGTGGAGGGAATCAGCCCCAGCATTTT
TRBD2	.	TRBV6-6	TRBJ2-1	CASSRAGEPRNEQFF	TGTGCCAGCAGTCGAGCGGGAGAGCCAAGGAATGAGCAGTTCTTC
.	.	TRBV24-1	TRBJ2-7	CATSDLLVGGQIGEQYF	TGTGCCACCAGTGATTTGCTTGTCGGGGGACAGATCGGCGAGCAGTACTTC
.	few	TRBV7-9	TRBJ1-1	CASSLGPRQANTEAFF	TGTGCCAGCAGCTTAGGTCCGCGACAGGCAAACACTGAAGCTTTCTTT
TRBD1	.	TRBV27	TRBJ1-1	CASSLGTDHSSFF	TGTGCCAGCAGTTTAGGGACAGACCATTCTTCTTTCTTT
.	few	TRBV19	TRBJ1-3	CASSTDGNSGNTIYF	TGTGCCAGTAGTACCGACGGGAACTCTGGAAACACCATATATTTT
.	once	TRBV19	TRBJ1-6	CASSPKLGGSNSPLHF	TGTGCCAGTAGTCCGAAACTTGGGGGGTCGAATTCACCCCTCCACTTT
.	few	TRBV20-1	TRBJ1-1	CSASGQLNTEAFF	TGCAGTGCTAGTGGACAGCTGAACACTGAAGCTTTCTTT
.	.	TRBV5-6	TRBJ2-3	CASSLQSTDTQYF	TGTGCCAGCAGCTTGCAGAGCACAGATACGCAGTATTTT
.	.	TRBV19	TRBJ1-5	CASRPNGRVESNQPQHF	TGTGCCAGTAGACCAAATGGCAGGGTTGAGAGCAATCAGCCCCAGCATTTT
.	.	TRBV19	TRBJ2-3	CASTGDQRGTDTQYF	TGTGCCAGTACGGGGGACCAAAGGGGCACAGATACGCAGTATTTT
.	.	TRBV19	TRBJ2-3	CASSTAAAGTDTQYF	TGTGCCAGTAGTACTGCGGCTGCGGGCACAGATACGCAGTATTTT
.	.	TRBV6-4	TRBJ2-1	CASSVSGDPNEQFF	TGTGCCAGCAGTGTGTCGGGAGACCCCAATGAGCAGTTCTTC
.	.	TRBV6-2/TRBV6-3	TRBJ2-7	CASSYSIVTTFLVEQYF	TGTGCCAGCAGTTACTCTATAGTGACTACCTTCTTAGTCGAGCAGTACTTC
.	.	TRBV28	TRBJ2-7	CASSLGPFYEQYF	TGTGCCAGCAGTTTAGGCCCCTTCTACGAGCAGTACTTC
TRBD1	many	TRBV11-2	TRBJ1-3	CASSLRDPGQLDSGNTIYF	TGTGCCAGCAGCTTACGGGACCCGGGACAGCTCGACTCTGGAAACACCATATATTTT
TRBD2	.	TRBV9	TRBJ2-3	CASSVVAGDTDTQYF	TGTGCCAGCAGCGTAGTAGCGGGGGACACAGATACGCAGTATTTT
TRBD1	.	TRBV18	TRBJ1-5	CASSPPSRGDQPQHF	TGTGCCAGCTCACCACCCTCCAGGGGGGATCAGCCCCAGCATTTT
TRBD1	.	TRBV11-2	TRBJ2-3	CASSSGQGEQRTQYF	TGTGCCAGCAGCTCCGGACAGGGCGAACAGCGTACGCAGTATTTT
.	.	TRBV27	TRBJ2-7	CASRTSGDHEQYF	TGTGCCAGCAGGACCAGCGGCGACCACGAGCAGTACTTC
TRBD1	.	TRBV4-2	TRBJ2-1	CASSRGTGDDNEQFF	TGTGCCAGCAGCCGGGGGACAGGGGACGACAATGAGCAGTTCTTC
TRBD1	.	TRBV19	TRBJ1-3	CASRAADRAGNTIYF	TGTGCCAGTAGAGCGGCCGACAGGGCTGGAAACACCATATATTTT
TRBD2	.	TRBV28	TRBJ2-1	CASSSMTGRKREGTYNEQFF	TGTGCCAGCAGTTCCATGACGGGGCGGAAGCGGGAGGGAACCTACAATGAGCAGTTCTTC
.	medium-sized	TRBV11-2	TRBJ2-2	CASSLAPSGELFF	TGTGCCAGCAGCTTAGCCCCATCCGGGGAGCTGTTTTTT
.	.	TRBV7-9	TRBJ2-3	CASSLLAHTQYF	TGTGCCAGCAGCTTGCTAGCCCATACGCAGTATTTT
TRBD2	.	TRBV7-9	TRBJ2-7	CASSLGGSSGVLYEQYF	TGTGCCAGCAGCTTAGGTGGATCTAGCGGGGTATTATACGAGCAGTACTTC
TRBD1	.	TRBV4-1	TRBJ2-1	CASSQSSTGYTYNEQFF	TGCGCCAGCAGCCAGTCCTCGACAGGGTATACATACAATGAGCAGTTCTTC
TRBD2	.	TRBV29-1	TRBJ2-3	CSVEELAGVHTDTQYF	TGCAGCGTTGAAGAGCTAGCGGGAGTTCACACAGATACGCAGTATTTT
.	.	TRBV6-6	TRBJ2-6	CASKGDPGANVLTF	TGTGCCAGCAAGGGAGATCCTGGGGCCAACGTCCTGACTTTC
.	.	TRBV27	TRBJ1-2	CASSLVASTGGYTF	TGTGCCAGCAGTTTAGTAGCTTCTACGGGGGGCTACACCTTC
TRBD1	.	TRBV6-5	TRBJ2-1	CASIRDRAYNEQFF	TGTGCCAGTATCCGGGACAGGGCGTACAATGAGCAGTTCTTC
TRBD1	.	TRBV28	TRBJ1-1	CASSGQGAFQAFF	TGTGCCAGTTCAGGACAGGGGGCGTTTCAAGCTTTCTTT
TRBD1	.	TRBV18	TRBJ2-7	CASSPGTGILNEQYF	TGTGCCAGCTCACCCGGGACAGGGATCCTGAACGAGCAGTACTTC
TRBD1	.	TRBV28	TRBJ1-2	CATTGQGKGYGYTF	TGTGCCACTACGGGACAGGGTAAAGGCTATGGCTACACCTTC
TRBD2	few	TRBV7-2	TRBJ2-1	CASRGLAGGNEQFF	TGTGCCAGCCGGGGACTAGCGGGAGGGAATGAGCAGTTCTTC
.	.	TRBV6-5	TRBJ1-5	CASRNRIINQPQHF	TGTGCCAGCCGAAACAGAATAATAAATCAGCCCCAGCATTTT
TRBD1	once	TRBV24-1	TRBJ2-5	CAPGAGDSWYQETQYF	TGTGCCCCTGGGGCTGGGGACAGCTGGTACCAAGAGACCCAGTACTTC
TRBD2	.	TRBV15	TRBJ2-7	CATSPGGSSYEQYF	TGTGCCACCAGCCCAGGCGGGAGCTCCTACGAGCAGTACTTC
TRBD2	.	TRBV11-2	TRBJ2-1	CASSFIAGSHNEQFF	TGTGCCAGCAGCTTTATAGCGGGATCTCACAATGAGCAGTTCTTC
TRBD1	.	TRBV10-2	TRBJ1-2	CASSAPKGANYGYTF	TGCGCCAGCAGTGCGCCTAAGGGGGCGAACTATGGCTACACCTTC
.	once	TRBV9	TRBJ2-7	CASSPGGTANYYEQYF	TGTGCCAGCAGCCCCGGAGGGACAGCAAACTACTACGAGCAGTACTTC
TRBD2	.	TRBV18	TRBJ2-7	CASSPPSGRSSYEQYF	TGTGCCAGCTCACCACCGAGCGGGAGGAGCTCCTACGAGCAGTACTTC
.	once	TRBV6-2/TRBV6-3	TRBJ1-5	CASSQDRNQPQHF	TGTGCCAGCAGTCAAGACAGAAATCAGCCCCAGCATTTT
TRBD2	.	TRBV25-1	TRBJ2-7	CASSGRLAGEQYF	TGTGCCAGCAGTGGAAGACTAGCGGGGGAGCAGTACTTC
TRBD1	few	TRBV14	TRBJ1-6	CASSYDRGNSPLHF	TGTGCCAGCAGCTACGACAGGGGGAATTCACCCCTCCACTTT